Described below is a single TCR beta chain sequence and its context. Its antigen is as yet unknown. CDR3 length equals 19 residues. CDR1 is LGHDT, CDR2 YNNKEL, per germline (reference sequence). TCRdb re-called the 5' RACE reads; every CDR3 protein appears as one record, without DNA. Here the sample table reports 550,000 to 600,000 distinct CDR3 sequences. These data are taken from a study of T cells expressing NK-cell markers. Whole-study context: Sorted CD3+CD56+NKG2C+, CD3+CD56+NKG2C- and CD3+CD56-NKG2C+ T cells provided the TCR beta repertoires. Overall study findings and caveats: NKG2C+ dominant clonotype frequencies in 5 or 6 donors were roughly 1.0-7.5% of CD8+ T cells.

The sample comprised blood T cells: a sorted CD56 or NKG2C T cell subset, CD4+ or CD8+ T cells, or bulk PBMC T cells (not recorded which). This rearrangement joins TRBV3-1 to TRBJ2-3; checking the TCRdb D call of TRBD2 is not possible without DNA. The source of this sequence is a young man in good health. This CDR3 is CASSQVPAARGRAGDTQYF.